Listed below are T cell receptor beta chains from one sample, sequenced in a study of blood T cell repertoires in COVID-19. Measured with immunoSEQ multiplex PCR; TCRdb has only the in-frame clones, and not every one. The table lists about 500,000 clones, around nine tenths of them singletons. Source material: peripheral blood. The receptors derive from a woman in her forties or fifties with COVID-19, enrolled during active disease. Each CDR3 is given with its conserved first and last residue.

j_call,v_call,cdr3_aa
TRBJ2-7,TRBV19,CASSTPYRGSYEQYF
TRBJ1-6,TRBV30,CAWSGQLVFNSPLHF
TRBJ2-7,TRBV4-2,CASSHDSSYEQYF
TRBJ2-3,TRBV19,CASSIKLGTDTQYF
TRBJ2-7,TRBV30,CAWSVSAYEQYF
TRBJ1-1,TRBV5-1,CASSLGTGALGTEAFF
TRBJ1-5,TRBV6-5,CASSSGGQGHQPQHF
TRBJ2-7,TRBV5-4,CASSPPSLIQSEQYF
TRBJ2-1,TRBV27,CASSKVPTGTSGGQRIEQFF
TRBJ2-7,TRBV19,CASSIATGTERSYEQYF
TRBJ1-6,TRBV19,CASSTRLGQGNSPLHF
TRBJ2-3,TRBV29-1,CSADSGDTDTQYF
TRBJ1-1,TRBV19,CASRMSRGSTEAFF
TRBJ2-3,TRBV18,CASSSGLGTTDTQYF
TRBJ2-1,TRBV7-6,CASSFSPLVAYNEQFF
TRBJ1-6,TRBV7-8,CASSTPSRASYNSPLHF
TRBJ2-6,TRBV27,CASRSLIRGPGANVLTF
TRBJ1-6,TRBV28,CASSLFRSSPLHF
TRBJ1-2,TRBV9,CASSSVTGGGGYTF
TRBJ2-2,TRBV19,CASSLIPGLANTGELFF
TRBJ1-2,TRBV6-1,CASSNRDRDNYGYTF
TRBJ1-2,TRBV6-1,CASSESAAGGPEGYTF
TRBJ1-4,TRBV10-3,CAISEGTGGTDREKLFF
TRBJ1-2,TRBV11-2,CASSFTGNGYTF
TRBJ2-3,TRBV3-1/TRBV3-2,CASSLGGVVTDTQYF
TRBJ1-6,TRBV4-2,CASSETGYNNSPLHF
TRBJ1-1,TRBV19,CASSRKQGGVTRTEAFF
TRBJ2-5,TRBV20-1,CSASGQGQETQYF
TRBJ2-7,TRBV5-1,CASSLYNGDYEQYF
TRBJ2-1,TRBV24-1,CATSDFDRGGEKQFF
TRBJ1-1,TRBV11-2,CASSWAYTEAFF
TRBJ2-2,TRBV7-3,CASSPLPGELFF
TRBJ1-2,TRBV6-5,CASSSKELYGYTF
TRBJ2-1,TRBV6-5,CASSSPGQGNEQFF
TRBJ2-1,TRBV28,CASSLISETGWENNEQFF
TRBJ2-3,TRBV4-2,CASSQTSGGAMTDTQYF
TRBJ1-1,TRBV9,CASSVDRENGLNTEAFF
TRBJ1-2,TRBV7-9,CASSSGQPLYGYTF
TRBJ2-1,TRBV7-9,CASSLGSGGDPRFYNEQFF
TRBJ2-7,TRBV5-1,CASLLEGGNEQYF
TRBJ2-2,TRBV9,CASSGIQGFGAGELFF
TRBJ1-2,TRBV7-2,CASSLVPGGLYGYTF
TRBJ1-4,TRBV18,CASSPAYDRAATNEKLFF
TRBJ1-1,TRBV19,CASSIPGDLTNTEAFF
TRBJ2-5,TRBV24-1,CATSDSQRKETQYF
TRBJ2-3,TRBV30,CAWSVRGDTQYF
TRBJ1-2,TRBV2,CASTDLVQAQGIGGGYTF
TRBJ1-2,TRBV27,CASSLSAGGGGGYTF